Given below is one T cell receptor beta chain in context. What it recognizes is unknown. One end of the junction varies from germline; a read error may be responsible. The record originates from a study of blood T cells in healthy people across ages. Study-wide findings and caveats: There were more naive CD4+ cells and higher diversity in long-lived donors than in aged donors.

The V gene's germline CDR1 is SGHKS and CDR2 YYEKEE (reference sequence). CDR3 size: 17 residues. Primers used in a second PCR of roughly 6 to 12 cycles were a sample-barcoded 5' primer and a J-beta primer mix. TCRdb independently ran MiXCR on the 5' RACE reads; one entry per CDR3 protein. Among about 1,400,000 distinct CDR3 sequences listed, around 39% were seen once. The clonotype originates from a woman aged 18-29 years in good health. The rearrangement links TRBV5-5 to TRBJ1-6, with D unclear. The sample was blood. CDR3 in DNA: TGTGCCAGCAACCCCACTTGGGAGAGCTCCTATAATCCACCCCTCCACTTT. It is translated as CASNPTWESSYNPPLHF. The variable domain in full, with the rest retrieved from reference TRBV5-5 and TRBJ1-6, is DAGVTQSPTHLIKTRGQQVTLRCSPISGHKSVSWYQQVLGQGPQFIFQYYEKEERGRGNFPDRFSARQFPNYSSELNVNALLLGDSALYLCASNPTWESSYNPPLHFGNGTRLTVT.